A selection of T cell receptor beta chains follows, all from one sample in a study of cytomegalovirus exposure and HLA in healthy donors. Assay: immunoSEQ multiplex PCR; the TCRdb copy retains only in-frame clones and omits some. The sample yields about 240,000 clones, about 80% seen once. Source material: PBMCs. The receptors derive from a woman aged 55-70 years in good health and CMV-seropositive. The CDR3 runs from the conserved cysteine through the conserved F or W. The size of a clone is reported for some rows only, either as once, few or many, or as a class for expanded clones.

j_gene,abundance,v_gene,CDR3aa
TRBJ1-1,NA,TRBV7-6,CASSLRWAGSGSEAFF
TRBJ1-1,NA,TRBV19,CASGSRGRRAEAFF
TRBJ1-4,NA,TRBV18,CASSLGRVTEKLFF
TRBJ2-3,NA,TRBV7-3,CASSAGGLAVTDTQYF
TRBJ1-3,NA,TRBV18,CASSPAGQPTGNTIYF
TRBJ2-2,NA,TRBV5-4,CASSLIGLAGGSNTGELFF
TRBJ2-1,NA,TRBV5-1,CASRSLTASSYNEQFF
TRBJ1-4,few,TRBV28,CASSKIPGYNEKLFF
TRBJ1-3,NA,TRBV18,CASSRGGDSGNTIYF
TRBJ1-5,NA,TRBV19,CASSPWNSPRHF
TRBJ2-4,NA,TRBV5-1,CASSLGLRQGVAKNIQYF
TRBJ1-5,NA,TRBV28,CASSLLLTGPISNQPQHF
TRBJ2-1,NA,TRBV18,CASSLGPAVDEQFF
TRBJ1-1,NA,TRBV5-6,CASSLWAGLAQGLAF
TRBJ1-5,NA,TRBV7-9,CASSLGAGEYQPQHF
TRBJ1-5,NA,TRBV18,CASSPQSNQPQHF
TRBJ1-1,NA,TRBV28,CASSPQPFRSNTEAFF
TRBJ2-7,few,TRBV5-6,CASSPFERVSYEQYF
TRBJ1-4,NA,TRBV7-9,CASSAGQGAGRDEKLFF
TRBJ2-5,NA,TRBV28,CASSSRDRGGTQYF
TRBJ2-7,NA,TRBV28,CASSSQTLEQYF
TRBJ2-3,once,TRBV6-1,CASGIASGSRDTQYF
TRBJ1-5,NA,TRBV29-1,CSAMTGWGQPQHF
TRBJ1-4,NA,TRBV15,CATSRTYPPSDEKLFF
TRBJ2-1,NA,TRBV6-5,CASSYSVGQFNNEQFF
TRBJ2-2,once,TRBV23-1,CASGTRQGLAARNAGELFF
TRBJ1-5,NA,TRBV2,CASSEVQGRYQPQHF
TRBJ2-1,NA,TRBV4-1,CASSQWTSGRNEQFF
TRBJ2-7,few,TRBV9,CASSVAPSGTFEQYF
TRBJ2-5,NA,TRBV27,CASSSGTSGRQQETQYF